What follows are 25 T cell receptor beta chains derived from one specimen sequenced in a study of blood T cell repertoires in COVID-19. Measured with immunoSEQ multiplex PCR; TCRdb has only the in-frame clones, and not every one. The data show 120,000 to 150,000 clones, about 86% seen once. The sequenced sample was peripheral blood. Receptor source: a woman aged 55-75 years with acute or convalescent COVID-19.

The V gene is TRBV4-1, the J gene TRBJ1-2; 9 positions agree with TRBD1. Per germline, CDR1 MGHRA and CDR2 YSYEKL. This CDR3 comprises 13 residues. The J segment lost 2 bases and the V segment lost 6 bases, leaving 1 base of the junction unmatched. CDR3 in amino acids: CASSGQGNYGYTF. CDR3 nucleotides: TGCGCCAGCAGTGGACAGGGGAACTATGGCTACACCTTC.

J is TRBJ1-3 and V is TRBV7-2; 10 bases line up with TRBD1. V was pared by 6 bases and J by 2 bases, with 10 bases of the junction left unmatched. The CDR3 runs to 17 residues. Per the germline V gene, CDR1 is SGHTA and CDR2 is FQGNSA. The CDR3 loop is CASRLDPGQGAGNTIYF. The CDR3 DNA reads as TGTGCCAGCAGACTAGACCCCGGACAGGGGGCTGGAAACACCATATATTTT.

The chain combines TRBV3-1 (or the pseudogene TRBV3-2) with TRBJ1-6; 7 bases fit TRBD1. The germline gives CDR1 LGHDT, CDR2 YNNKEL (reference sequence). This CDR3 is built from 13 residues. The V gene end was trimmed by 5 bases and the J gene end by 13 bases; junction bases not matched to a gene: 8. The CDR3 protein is CASSEASRGPLHF. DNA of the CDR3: TGTGCCAGCAGCGAAGCGTCCAGGGGGCCCCTCCACTTT.

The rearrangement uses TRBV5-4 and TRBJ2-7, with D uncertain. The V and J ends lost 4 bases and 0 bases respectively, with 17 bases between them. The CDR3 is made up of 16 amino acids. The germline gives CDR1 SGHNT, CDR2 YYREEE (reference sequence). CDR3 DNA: TGTGCCAGCAGCCCCATTCCTGGGCCGATCTCCTACGAGCAGTACTTC. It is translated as CASSPIPGPISYEQYF.

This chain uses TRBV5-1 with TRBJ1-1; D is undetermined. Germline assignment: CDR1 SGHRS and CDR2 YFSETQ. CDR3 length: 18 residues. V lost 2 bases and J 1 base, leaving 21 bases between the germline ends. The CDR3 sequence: CASSFSLGLEGWNTEAFF. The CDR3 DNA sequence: TGCGCCAGCAGCTTCAGTCTCGGACTCGAGGGATGGAACACTGAAGCTTTCTTT.

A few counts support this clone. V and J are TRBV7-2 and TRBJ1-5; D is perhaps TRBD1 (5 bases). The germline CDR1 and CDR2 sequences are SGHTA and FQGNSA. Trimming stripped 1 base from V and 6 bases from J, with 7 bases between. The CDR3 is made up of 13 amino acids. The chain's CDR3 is CASSLGGLQPQHF. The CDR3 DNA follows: TGTGCCAGCAGCTTAGGGGGCCTTCAGCCCCAGCATTTT.

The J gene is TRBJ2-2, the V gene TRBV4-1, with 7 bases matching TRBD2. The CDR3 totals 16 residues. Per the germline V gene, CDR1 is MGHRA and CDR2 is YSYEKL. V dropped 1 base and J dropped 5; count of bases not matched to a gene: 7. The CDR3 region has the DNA TGCGCCAGCAGCCAAGTGGGAGGGAAGAGAACCGGGGAGCTGTTTTTT. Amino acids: CASSQVGGKRTGELFF.

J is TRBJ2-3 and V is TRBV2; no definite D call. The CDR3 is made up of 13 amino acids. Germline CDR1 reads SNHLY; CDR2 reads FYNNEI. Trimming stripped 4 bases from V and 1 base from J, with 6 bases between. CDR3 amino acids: CASSVRRTDTQYF. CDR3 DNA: TGTGCCAGCAGTGTCAGGCGCACAGATACGCAGTATTTT. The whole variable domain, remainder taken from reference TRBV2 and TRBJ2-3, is EPEVTQTPSHQVTQMGQEVILRCVPISNHLYFYWYRQILGQKVEFLVSFYNNEISEKSEIFDDQFSVERPDGSNFTLKIRSTKLEDSAMYFCASSVRRTDTQYFGPGTRLTVL.

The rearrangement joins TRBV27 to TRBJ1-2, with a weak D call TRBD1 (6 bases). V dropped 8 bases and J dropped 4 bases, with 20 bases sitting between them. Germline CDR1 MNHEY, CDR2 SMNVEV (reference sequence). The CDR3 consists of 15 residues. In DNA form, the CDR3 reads TGTGCCAGCTTTTCGACGGGGGGCTCTTTCTATGGCTACACCTTC. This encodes CASFSTGGSFYGYTF.

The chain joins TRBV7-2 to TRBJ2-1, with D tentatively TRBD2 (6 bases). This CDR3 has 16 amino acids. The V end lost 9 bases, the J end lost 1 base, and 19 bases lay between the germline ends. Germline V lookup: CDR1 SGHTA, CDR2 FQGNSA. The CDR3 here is CASQRAGTSSYNEQFF. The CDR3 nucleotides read TGTGCCAGTCAGAGGGCGGGAACCTCTTCCTACAATGAGCAGTTCTTC. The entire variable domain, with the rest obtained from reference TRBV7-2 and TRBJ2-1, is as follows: GAGVSQSPSNKVTEKGKDVELRCDPISGHTALYWYRQSLGQGLEFLIYFQGNSAPDKSGLPSDRFSAERTGGSVSTLTIQRTQQEDSAVYLCASQRAGTSSYNEQFFGPGTRLTVL.

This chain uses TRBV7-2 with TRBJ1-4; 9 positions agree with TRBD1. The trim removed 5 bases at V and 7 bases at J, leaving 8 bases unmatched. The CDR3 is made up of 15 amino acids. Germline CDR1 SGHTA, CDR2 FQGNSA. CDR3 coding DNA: TGTGCCAGCAGCCCATCCGGGACAGGGAGTGAAAAACTGTTTTTT. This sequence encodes CASSPSGTGSEKLFF.

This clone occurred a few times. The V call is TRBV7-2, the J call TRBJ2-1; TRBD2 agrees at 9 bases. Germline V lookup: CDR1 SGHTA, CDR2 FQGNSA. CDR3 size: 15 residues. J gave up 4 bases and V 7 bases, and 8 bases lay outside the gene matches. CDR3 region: CASTPSSGEYNEQFF. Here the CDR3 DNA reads TGTGCCAGCACTCCCTCTAGCGGGGAGTACAATGAGCAGTTCTTC.

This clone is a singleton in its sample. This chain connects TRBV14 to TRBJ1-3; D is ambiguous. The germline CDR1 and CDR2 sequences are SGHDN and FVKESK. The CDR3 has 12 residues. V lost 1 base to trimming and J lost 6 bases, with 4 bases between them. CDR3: CASSQVQNTIYF. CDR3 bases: TGTGCCAGCAGCCAAGTTCAAAACACCATATATTTT.

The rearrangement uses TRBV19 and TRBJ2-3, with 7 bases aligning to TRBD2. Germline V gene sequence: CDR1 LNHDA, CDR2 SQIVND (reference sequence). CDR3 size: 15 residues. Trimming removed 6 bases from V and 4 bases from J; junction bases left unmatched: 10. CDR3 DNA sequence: TGTGCCAGTAGGGCCCGGGGGAGGGAAGCAGATACGCAGTATTTT. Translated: CASRARGREADTQYF.

In DNA form, the CDR3 reads TGTGCCAGCAGCTTAGGGACAGGGTTATACTTC. Translated: CASSLGTGLYF. The rearrangement joins TRBV7-9 to TRBJ2-7, with 8 bases lining up with TRBD1. V was pared by 1 base and J by 13 bases, with 3 bases of the junction left unmatched. The CDR3 has 11 residues. Per the germline V gene, CDR1 is SEHNR and CDR2 is FQNEAQ (reference sequence).

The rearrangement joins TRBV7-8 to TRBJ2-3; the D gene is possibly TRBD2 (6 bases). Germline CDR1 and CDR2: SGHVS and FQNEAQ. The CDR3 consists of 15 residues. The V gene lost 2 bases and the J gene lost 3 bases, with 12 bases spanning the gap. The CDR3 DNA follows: TGTGCCAGCAGCTTACTACGGGGGACGACAGATACGCAGTATTTT. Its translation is CASSLLRGTTDTQYF.

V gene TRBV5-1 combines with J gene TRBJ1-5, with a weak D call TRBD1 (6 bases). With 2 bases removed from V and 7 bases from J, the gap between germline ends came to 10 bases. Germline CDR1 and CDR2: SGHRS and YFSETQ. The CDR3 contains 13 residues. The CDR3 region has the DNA TGCGCCAGCAGCTTTACAGGGAACCAGCCCCAGCATTTT. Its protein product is CASSFTGNQPQHF.

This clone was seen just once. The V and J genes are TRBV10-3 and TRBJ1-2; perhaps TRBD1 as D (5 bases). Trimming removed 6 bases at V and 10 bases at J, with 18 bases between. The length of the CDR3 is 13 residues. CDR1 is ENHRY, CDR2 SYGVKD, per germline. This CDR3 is CAIREGLLVHYTF. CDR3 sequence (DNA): TGTGCCATCAGGGAGGGACTGCTCGTCCACTACACCTTC.

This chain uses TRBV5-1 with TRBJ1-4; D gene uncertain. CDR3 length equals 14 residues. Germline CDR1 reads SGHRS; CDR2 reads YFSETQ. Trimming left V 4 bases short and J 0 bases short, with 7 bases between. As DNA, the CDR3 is TGCGCCAGCAGCGTTGAGACAACTAATGAAAAACTGTTTTTT. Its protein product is CASSVETTNEKLFF.

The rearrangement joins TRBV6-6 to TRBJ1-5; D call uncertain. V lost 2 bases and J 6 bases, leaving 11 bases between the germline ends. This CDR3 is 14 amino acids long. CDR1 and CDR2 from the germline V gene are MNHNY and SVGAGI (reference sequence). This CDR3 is CASSYPRLSQPQHF. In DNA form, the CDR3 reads TGTGCCAGCAGTTACCCTCGCCTGAGTCAGCCCCAGCATTTT.

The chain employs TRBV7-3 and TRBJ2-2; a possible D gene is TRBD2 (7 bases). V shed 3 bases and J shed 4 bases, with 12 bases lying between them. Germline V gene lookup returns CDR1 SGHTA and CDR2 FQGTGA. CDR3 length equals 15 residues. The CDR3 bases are TGTGCCAGCAGCTTGGGGGGGCCTGGCACCGGGGAGCTGTTTTTT. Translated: CASSLGGPGTGELFF. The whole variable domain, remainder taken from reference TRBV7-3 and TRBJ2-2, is GAGVSQTPSNKVTEKGKYVELRCDPISGHTALYWYRQSLGQGPEFLIYFQGTGAADDSGLPNDRFFAVRPEGSVSTLKIQRTERGDSAVYLCASSLGGPGTGELFFGEGSRLTVL.

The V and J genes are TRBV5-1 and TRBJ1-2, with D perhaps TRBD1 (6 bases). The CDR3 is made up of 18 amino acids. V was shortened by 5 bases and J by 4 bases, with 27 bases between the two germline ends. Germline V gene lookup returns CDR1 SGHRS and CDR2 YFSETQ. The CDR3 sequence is CASSLNPQGPEQIYGYTF. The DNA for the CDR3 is TGCGCCAGCAGTCTCAATCCACAGGGTCCCGAACAGATCTATGGCTACACCTTC. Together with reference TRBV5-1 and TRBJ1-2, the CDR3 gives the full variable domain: KAGVTQTPRYLIKTRGQQVTLSCSPISGHRSVSWYQQTPGQGLQFLFEYFSETQRNKGNFPGRFSGRQFSNSRSEMNVSTLELGDSALYLCASSLNPQGPEQIYGYTFGSGTRLTVV.

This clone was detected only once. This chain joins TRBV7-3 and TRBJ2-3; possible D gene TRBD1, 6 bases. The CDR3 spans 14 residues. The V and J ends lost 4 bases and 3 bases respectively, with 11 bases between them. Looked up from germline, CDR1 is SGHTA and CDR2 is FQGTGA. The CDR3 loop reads CASSSLQGTDTQYF. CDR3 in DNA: TGTGCCAGCAGCTCGCTCCAGGGGACAGATACGCAGTATTTT.

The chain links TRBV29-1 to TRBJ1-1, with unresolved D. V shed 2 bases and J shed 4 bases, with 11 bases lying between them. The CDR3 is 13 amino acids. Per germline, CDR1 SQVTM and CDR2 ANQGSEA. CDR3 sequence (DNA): TGCAGCGTTGAAAGGGCGGGAACCACTGAAGCTTTCTTT. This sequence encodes CSVERAGTTEAFF.

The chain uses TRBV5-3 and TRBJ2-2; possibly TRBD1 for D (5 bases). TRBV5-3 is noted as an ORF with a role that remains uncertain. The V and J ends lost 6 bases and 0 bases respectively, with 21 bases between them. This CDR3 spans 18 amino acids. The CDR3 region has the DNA TGTGCCAGAACCTTAGGGGCCCACCCCCCCTCGAACACCGGGGAGCTGTTTTTT. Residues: CARTLGAHPPSNTGELFF.